This TCR beta chain was captured in a study of beta chain bispecific antibodies for T cell cancers (dated by TCRdb to the early 2020s). At the level of the whole study: T cells from healthy donors were cocultured with T cell leukemia lines in the presence of bispecific antibodies, after which the depletion of each TRBV family was measured by TRBV sequencing of the surviving cells. Jurkat cells expressed surface TRBV12 (TRBV12-3), and HPB-ALL cells expressed surface TRBV5-5. Overall study outcomes, separate from this receptor: Every sequenced sample contained a mix of leukemia cell line cells and normal T cells, and most targeted TRBV signal came from the leukemia cells rather than from the normal T cells. Cross-reactivity of the anti-TRBV5-5 antibody with TRBV5-6 was attributed to high sequence similarity between the two genes.

CDR1 and CDR2, per the germline V gene, are SGHVS and FNYEAQ. V and J are trimmed by 0 bases and 4 bases, and the gene matches miss 1 base of the junction. The CDR3 sequence holds 14 residues, the cysteine and phenylalanine included. This entry keeps only the CDR3 DNA: 42 bases, framed from base 1. This clonotype was found many times. Its antigen target is currently unknown. Per-base qualities were not stored, and no clone one base away is much larger. Libraries incorporated unique molecular identifier barcodes, which were used to quantify clonotypes. Qiagen AllPrep DNA/RNA Micro kits were used to isolate total RNA, and an Agilent TapeStation was used to check RNA quality. TCR beta libraries were constructed by 5' RACE, in which cDNA synthesis was followed by two PCR steps with TCR beta constant-region gene-specific primers. Sequencing of the TCR beta libraries was performed on an Illumina MiSeq platform. Per the authors' processing: Reads were processed with MIGEC, MiXCR and VDJtools. The frequency of each clonotype was calculated as the fraction of all unique molecular identifiers in the sample that belonged to that clonotype. Nonfunctional TRBV genes classified in IMGT as pseudogenes or open reading frames, such as TRBV1, TRBV12-1 and TRBV21, were excluded. TCRdb reprocessing: public reads trimmed at Q25 with fastp, clones called with MiXCR, in-frame beta chains kept. Each record represents a unique CDR3 protein, reported with the most common genes and DNA among its rows. The V and J calls come from TCRdb's annotation, not from the publication. The sample has around 15,000 distinct CDR3 sequences on record, roughly 1.9% of them singletons. The ten most abundant clones make up 6.9% of the sample.

T cells were expanded from blood mononuclear cells for two to three days with either the anti-CD3 antibody OKT3 or CD3/CD28 Dynabeads. Expanded T cells were maintained in RPMI 1640 supplemented with approximately 10% fetal bovine serum, recombinant human IL-2 (approximately 98 IU/ml) and IL-7 (about 5.4 ng/ml). Each coculture contained 5 x 10^4 or so normal T cells, 5 x 10^4 or so target cells and bispecific antibody in about 98 ul and was incubated for approximately 16 hours at 37 degrees C. Every bispecific antibody was made of two single-chain variable fragments expressed in a single-chain diabody format with a His tag. The effector T cells were obtained from healthy human donors, with peripheral blood mononuclear cells isolated from leukapheresis samples by Ficoll density gradient centrifugation.

This TCR was sampled from a human donor in good health. Some clones in this sample may be carry-over from other donors' samples. The sequenced sample was healthy donor T cells cultured with leukemia cells. The rearranged segments are TRBV7-6 and TRBJ2-3, with 7 middle bases fitting TRBD2. The nucleotide sequence reads TGTGCCAGCAGCTTAGCGGGGGGGTCAGATACGCAGTATTTT. It translates as CASSLAGGSDTQYF.